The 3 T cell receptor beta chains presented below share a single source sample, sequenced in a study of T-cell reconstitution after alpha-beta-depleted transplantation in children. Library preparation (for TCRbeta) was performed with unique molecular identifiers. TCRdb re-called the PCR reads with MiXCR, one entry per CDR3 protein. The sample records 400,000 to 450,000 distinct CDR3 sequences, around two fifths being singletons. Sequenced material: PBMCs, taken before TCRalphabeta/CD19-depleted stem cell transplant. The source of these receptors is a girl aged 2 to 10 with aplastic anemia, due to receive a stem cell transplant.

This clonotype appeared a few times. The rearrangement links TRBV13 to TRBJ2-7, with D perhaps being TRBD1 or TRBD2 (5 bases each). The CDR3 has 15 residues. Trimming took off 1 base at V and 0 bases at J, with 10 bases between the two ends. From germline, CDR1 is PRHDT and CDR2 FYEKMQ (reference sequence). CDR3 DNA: TGTGCCAGCAGCTTAGACCGGGGACCCTCCTACGAGCAGTACTTC. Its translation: CASSLDRGPSYEQYF.

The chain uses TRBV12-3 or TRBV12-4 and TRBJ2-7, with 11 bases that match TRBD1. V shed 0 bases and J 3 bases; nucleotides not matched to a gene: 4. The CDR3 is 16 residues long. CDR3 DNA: TGTGCCAGCAGTTTAGCGTGGGACAGGGGGGACTACGAGCAGTACTTC. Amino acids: CASSLAWDRGDYEQYF.

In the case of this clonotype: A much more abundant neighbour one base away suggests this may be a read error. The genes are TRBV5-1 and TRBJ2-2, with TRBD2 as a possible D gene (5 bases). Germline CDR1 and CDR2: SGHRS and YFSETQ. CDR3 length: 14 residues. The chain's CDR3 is CSSSLRVGPGELFF. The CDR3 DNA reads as TGCTCCAGCAGCTTGAGGGTTGGACCCGGGGAGCTGTTTTTT.